This passage covers 12 T cell receptor beta chains from one sample sequenced in a study of T cells after posttransplantation cyclophosphamide. Cyclophosphamide on days +3 and +4 followed busulfan-fludarabine conditioning and a marrow graft. The protocol was immunoSEQ multiplex PCR, while the TCRdb copy is restricted to in-frame clones and leaves out a portion. The counts give 23,000 or so clones, none of them seen only once; 1.5% to 2% is held by the top ten. Sequencing used PBMCs, obtained after allogeneic stem cell transplant with posttransplant cyclophosphamide. These receptors all come from a male patient aged 18-30 years who received an allogeneic stem cell transplant from a related donor, was CMV-positive, and had no GVHD. These T cells may partly come from the graft donor.

This clone was seen ten or more times. The rearrangement links TRBV7-6 to TRBJ2-7; 7 bases align to TRBD1. The germline V gene has CDR1 SGHVS and CDR2 FNYEAQ. The ends lost 5 bases at V and 0 bases at J; junction bases unmatched: 7. This CDR3 spans 15 amino acids. The CDR3 nucleotides read TGTGCCAGCAGCAGAACAGGGGTAAACTCCTACGAGCAGTACTTC. Amino acid sequence: CASSRTGVNSYEQYF.

Ten or more counts support this clone. This chain joins TRBV5-4 and TRBJ2-3; 12 positions agree with TRBD2. Germline-derived CDR1 and CDR2 are SGHNT and YYREEE (reference sequence). Trimming at V came to 5 bases and at J to 1 base, leaving 5 bases not matched to a gene. This CDR3 has 16 residues. Here the CDR3 DNA reads TGTGCCAGCAGGCCGGGACTAGCGGGTCGCACAGATACGCAGTATTTT. Its translation: CASRPGLAGRTDTQYF.

This clone was detected ten times or more. The V call is TRBV5-3, the J call TRBJ1-1, with D maybe TRBD1 (6 bases). TRBV5-3 is an ORF for which the function is uncertain. The V gene lost 9 bases and the J gene lost 5 bases, with 23 bases spanning the gap. The CDR3 totals 15 residues. CDR3 in amino acids: CAKKGGGDFQTEAFF. DNA for the CDR3: TGTGCCAAAAAGGGAGGGGGGGATTTTCAAACTGAAGCTTTCTTT.

This clone was detected many times. This chain links TRBV30 with TRBJ1-2; unclear D gene. The germline V gene has CDR1 GTSNPN and CDR2 SVGIG (reference sequence). V shed 7 bases and J shed 6 bases, with 21 bases lying between them. CDR3 length: 14 amino acids. The CDR3 reads CASELGGKIDGYTF. CDR3 DNA sequence: TGTGCCTCGGAGTTGGGAGGGAAGATCGATGGCTACACCTTC.

V is TRBV4-1 and J is TRBJ1-6; 8 bases map to TRBD1. Germline V lookup: CDR1 MGHRA, CDR2 YSYEKL. The V and J ends lost 2 bases and 7 bases, in that order; junction bases with no gene match: 1. The CDR3 loop spans 14 amino acids. The CDR3 region has the DNA TGCGCCAGCAGCCAAACAGGGGGGAATTCACCCCTCCACTTT. It is translated as CASSQTGGNSPLHF.

This clone was counted ten times or more. The rearrangement links TRBV4-1 to TRBJ2-1; possibly TRBD2 for D (5 bases). The germline V and J ends were trimmed by 2 bases and 7 bases, with 12 bases remaining between them. Germline V gene sequence: CDR1 MGHRA, CDR2 YSYEKL. There are 14 residues in the CDR3. CDR3 DNA sequence: TGCGCCAGCAGCCAAATCGGCCGGGGTAATGAGCAGTTCTTC. It codes for CASSQIGRGNEQFF.

This clone was counted at least ten times. V and J are TRBV18 and TRBJ2-3; 7 bases are shared with TRBD2. This CDR3 comprises 15 residues. Germline V gene lookup returns CDR1 KGHSH and CDR2 LQKENI. The J segment lost 4 bases and the V segment lost 1 base, leaving 5 bases of the junction unmatched. CDR3 region: CASSPLAGVADTQYF. CDR3 bases: TGTGCCAGCTCACCACTGGCGGGAGTAGCAGATACGCAGTATTTT.

In its sample, this clone was seen many times. V gene TRBV5-6 combines with J gene TRBJ2-5; 8 bases are a match to TRBD2. The CDR3 totals 15 residues. With V trimmed by 2 bases and J by 5 bases, 8 bases remained unmatched. The germline V gene has CDR1 SGHDT and CDR2 YYEEEE. CDR3 region: CASSFYGGGLETQYF. CDR3 nucleotides: TGTGCCAGCAGCTTCTATGGCGGGGGGTTGGAGACCCAGTACTTC. Filled out from reference TRBV5-6 and TRBJ2-5, the complete variable domain reads DAGVTQSPTHLIKTRGQQVTLRCSPKSGHDTVSWYQQALGQGPQFIFQYYEEEERQRGNFPDRFSGHQFPNYSSELNVNALLLGDSALYLCASSFYGGGLETQYFGPGTRLLVL.

At least ten counts were recorded for this clone. The V and J genes are TRBV7-9 and TRBJ2-1; 12 bases align to TRBD2. CDR3 size: 16 residues. Losses at the gene ends were 6 bases for V and 7 bases for J; bases not matched to a gene: 10. Germline CDR1 reads SEHNR; CDR2 reads FQNEAQ (reference sequence). Here the CDR3 reads CASRGPLAGGQNEQFF. For the CDR3, the DNA is TGTGCCAGCAGGGGCCCCCTAGCGGGGGGGCAAAATGAGCAGTTCTTC.

This clone was found many times. V usage is TRBV9 and J usage is TRBJ2-3; D is unresolved. Deletions cut 1 base from V and 2 bases from J, with 8 bases between. Germline CDR1 SGDLS, CDR2 YYNGEE. This CDR3 comprises 14 residues. CDR3 amino acids: CASSVPPLTDTQYF. The DNA for the CDR3 is TGTGCCAGCAGCGTACCTCCCCTCACAGATACGCAGTATTTT. The variable domain in full, with the rest retrieved from reference TRBV9 and TRBJ2-3, is DSGVTQTPKHLITATGQRVTLRCSPRSGDLSVYWYQQSLDQGLQFLIQYYNGEERAKGNILERFSAQQFPDLHSELNLSSLELGDSALYFCASSVPPLTDTQYFGPGTRLTVL.

The table lists this clone with many counts. The genes are TRBV5-1 and TRBJ2-6; D is ambiguous. The V and J ends lost 4 bases and 3 bases respectively, with 14 bases between them. The CDR3 has 16 residues. From germline, CDR1 is SGHRS and CDR2 YFSETQ. Written as DNA, the CDR3 is TGCGCCAGCAGCCGTCTGGGCGCGAATGGGGCCAACGTCCTGACTTTC. This encodes CASSRLGANGANVLTF.

In its sample, this clone was seen many times. CDR3 sequence reads: CASSRTLTGAAKYEQYF. CDR3 DNA: TGTGCCAGCAGCCGAACTCTGACAGGGGCCGCGAAATACGAGCAGTACTTC. V usage is TRBV7-2 and J usage is TRBJ2-7; TRBD1 matches 8 bases. This CDR3 comprises 17 residues. V was clipped by 5 bases and J by 4 bases; unmatched bases: 16. Germline loops: CDR1 SGHTA, CDR2 FQGNSA.